Listed below are T cell receptor beta chains from one sample, sequenced in a study of blood T cell repertoires in COVID-19. TCRdb's table, derived via immunoSEQ multiplex PCR, lists solely in-frame clones and lacks some. The data show fewer than 300,000 clones, approximately 90% seen once. Sequences were obtained from peripheral blood. Source of these receptors: a woman aged 25-40 years with COVID-19, enrolled during active disease. Each CDR3 is given with its conserved first and last residue. The D gene is left open where the match is weak. Rows may omit the clone size; those that give it use once, few, many or a size class.

.,TRBV9,.,TRBJ1-2,TGTGCCAGCAGCGTAGGGGGGGTCTATGGCTACACCTTC,CASSVGGVYGYTF
TRBD1,TRBV27,.,TRBJ2-1,TGTGCCAGCAGCGGGACAGGCCCATCCTACAATGAGCAGTTCTTC,CASSGTGPSYNEQFF
.,TRBV19,.,TRBJ1-5,TGTGCCAGTAGTATCGGGGGTTACGGCAATCAGCCCCAGCATTTT,CASSIGGYGNQPQHF
.,TRBV28,.,TRBJ1-3,TGTGCCAGCAGTTTGCAGGGTTCCCCTGGAAACACCATATATTTT,CASSLQGSPGNTIYF
TRBD2,TRBV7-8,.,TRBJ2-1,TGTGCCAGCAGCCCGGGACTAGCGAAAGCCAATGAGCAGTTCTTC,CASSPGLAKANEQFF
TRBD2,TRBV5-8,.,TRBJ2-1,TGTGCCAGCAGCTTGTGGGAGGGCGGGCCAAATGAGCAGTTCTTC,CASSLWEGGPNEQFF
.,TRBV9,.,TRBJ1-6,TGTGCCAGCAGCGTCGGCAGGGCGGCAAATTCACCCCTCCACTTT,CASSVGRAANSPLHF
TRBD1,TRBV11-2,.,TRBJ2-1,TGTGCCAGCAGCTTTACCGGGACAGGGTATCTCAATGAGCAGTTCTTC,CASSFTGTGYLNEQFF
.,TRBV30,.,TRBJ2-1,TGTGCCTGGAGTAGTGAACAGGGTAGCTACAATGAGCAGTTCTTC,CAWSSEQGSYNEQFF
.,TRBV18,.,TRBJ1-1,TGTGCCAGCTCACCACCTAGCAGGAACACTGAAGCTTTCTTT,CASSPPSRNTEAFF
.,TRBV5-1,.,TRBJ1-1,TGCGCCAGCAGCTTGGCAGGACAGAACACTGAAGCTTTCTTT,CASSLAGQNTEAFF
TRBD1,TRBV24-1,.,TRBJ1-1,TGTGCCACCAGTGATTCAAGGACAGGGGGCTTTGAAGCTTTCTTT,CATSDSRTGGFEAFF
TRBD1,TRBV28,.,TRBJ1-2,TGTGCCAGCAGAGGGGGCCTCAAAGGATTCTATGGCTACACCTTC,CASRGGLKGFYGYTF
.,TRBV27,.,TRBJ2-3,TGTGCCAGCAGACATTCAACAGGGTTGGGGGATACGCAGTATTTT,CASRHSTGLGDTQYF
.,TRBV15,.,TRBJ1-1,TGTGCCACCAGCAGAGAACTAGCAGGGCGCACTGAAGCTTTCTTT,CATSRELAGRTEAFF
.,TRBV29-1,.,TRBJ2-3,TGCAGCGTTGAAGGGTCGGTAGCCCAATTCACAGATACGCAGTATTTT,CSVEGSVAQFTDTQYF
TRBD1,TRBV18,.,TRBJ1-2,TGTGCCAGCGCAGCGACAGGGGAAACCTATGGCTACACCTTC,CASAATGETYGYTF
.,TRBV10-3,.,TRBJ1-2,TGTGCCATCAGTGATAGGACAGCGAGCTACACCTTC,CAISDRTASYTF
.,TRBV27,.,TRBJ1-5,TGTGCCAGCAGTTTACAAGGTTCGGGTCAGCCCCAGCATTTT,CASSLQGSGQPQHF
.,TRBV24-1,.,TRBJ1-5,TGTGCCACCAGCCTGGCGGGGCAGCCCCAGCATTTT,CATSLAGQPQHF
.,TRBV7-9,.,TRBJ1-2,TGTGCCAGCAGCTTGGAGGGCTATGGCTACACCTTC,CASSLEGYGYTF
TRBD1,TRBV30,once,TRBJ1-5,TGTGCCTGGAGCTCGGACAGGGGCGGTCAGCCCCAGCATTTT,CAWSSDRGGQPQHF
TRBD1,TRBV6-1,.,TRBJ1-5,TGTGCCAGCAGTGATCAGGGGGGTAATCAGCCCCAGCATTTT,CASSDQGGNQPQHF
.,TRBV30,.,TRBJ1-5,TGTGCCTGGAGTCATGGGGAGAGCAATCAGCCCCAGCATTTT,CAWSHGESNQPQHF
TRBD1,TRBV5-6,.,TRBJ1-2,TGTGCCAGCAGCTTCGGGACAGGGGGCGGCGGCTACACCTTC,CASSFGTGGGGYTF
.,TRBV1,.,TRBJ2-1,TGCACCAGCAGCCAAGAACTAGCGGGAGGGCCAAGCTCCTACAATGAGCAGTTCTTC,CTSSQELAGGPSSYNEQFF
TRBD1,TRBV5-1,.,TRBJ1-2,TGCGCCAGCAGCCGGACAGGGCCAAACTATGGCTACACCTTC,CASSRTGPNYGYTF
.,TRBV18,.,TRBJ1-2,TGTGCCAGCTCACCGGGCACCGATAACTATGGCTACACCTTC,CASSPGTDNYGYTF
TRBD1,TRBV10-3,.,TRBJ1-4,TGTGCCATCGACAGAGACAGGGAGGCAACTAATGAAAAACTGTTTTTT,CAIDRDREATNEKLFF
TRBD1,TRBV19,.,TRBJ1-1,TGTGCCAGTAGTATTTGGGGACAGGGAAAAACTGAAGCTTTCTTT,CASSIWGQGKTEAFF
TRBD1,TRBV18,.,TRBJ1-1,TGTGCCAGCTCACCACCTGGGACAGGGTTTCATGCTTTCTTT,CASSPPGTGFHAFF
TRBD1,TRBV18,.,TRBJ1-5,TGTGCCAGCTCCCTCGGGACAGGGGATCAGCCCCAGCATTTT,CASSLGTGDQPQHF
.,TRBV24-1,.,TRBJ2-7,TGTGCCACCAGTGATTTCGGGAGCTCCTACGAGCAGTACTTC,CATSDFGSSYEQYF
.,TRBV12-3/TRBV12-4,.,TRBJ1-2,TGTGCCAGCAGTGACAGGCCTTATGGCTACACCTTC,CASSDRPYGYTF
TRBD1,TRBV30,.,TRBJ1-1,TGTGCCTGGAGTGAAGTTGGGGACAGGACGGTATTT,CAWSEVGDRTVF
TRBD1,TRBV12-5,.,TRBJ1-2,TGTGCTAGTGGTTCCGGGACAGGGGATGGCTACACCTTC,CASGSGTGDGYTF
TRBD1,TRBV7-8,.,TRBJ1-1,TGTGCCAGCAGCGCGACAGGGGAAAAGAACACTGAAGCTTTCTTT,CASSATGEKNTEAFF
.,TRBV27,.,TRBJ2-7,TGTGCCAGCGGTCTAGGGGGAATCTACGAGCAGTACTTC,CASGLGGIYEQYF